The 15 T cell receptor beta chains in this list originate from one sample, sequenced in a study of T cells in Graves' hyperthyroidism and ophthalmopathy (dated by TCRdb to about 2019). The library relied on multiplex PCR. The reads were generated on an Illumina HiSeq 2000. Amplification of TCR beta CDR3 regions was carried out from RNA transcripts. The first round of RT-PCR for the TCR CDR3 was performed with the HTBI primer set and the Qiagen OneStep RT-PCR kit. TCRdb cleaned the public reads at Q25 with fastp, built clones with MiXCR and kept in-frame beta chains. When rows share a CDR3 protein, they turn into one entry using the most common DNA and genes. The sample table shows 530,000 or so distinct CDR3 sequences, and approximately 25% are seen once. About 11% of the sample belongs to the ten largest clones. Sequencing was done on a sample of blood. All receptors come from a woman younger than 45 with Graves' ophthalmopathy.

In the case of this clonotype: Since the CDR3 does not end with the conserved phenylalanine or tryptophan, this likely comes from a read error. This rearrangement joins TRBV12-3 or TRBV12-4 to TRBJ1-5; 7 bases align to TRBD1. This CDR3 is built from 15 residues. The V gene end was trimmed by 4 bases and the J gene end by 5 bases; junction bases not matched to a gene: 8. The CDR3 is CASSYPNRGDQPQHV. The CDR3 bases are TGTGCCAGCAGTTATCCAAACAGGGGAGATCAGCCCCAGCATGTT.

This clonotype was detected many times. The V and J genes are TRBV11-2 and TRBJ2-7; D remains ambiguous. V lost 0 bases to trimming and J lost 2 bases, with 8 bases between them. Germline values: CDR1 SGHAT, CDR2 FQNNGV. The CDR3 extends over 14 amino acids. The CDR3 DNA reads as TGTGCCAGCAGCTTAGAGCCGGTCCCCTACGAGCAGTACTTC. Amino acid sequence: CASSLEPVPYEQYF.

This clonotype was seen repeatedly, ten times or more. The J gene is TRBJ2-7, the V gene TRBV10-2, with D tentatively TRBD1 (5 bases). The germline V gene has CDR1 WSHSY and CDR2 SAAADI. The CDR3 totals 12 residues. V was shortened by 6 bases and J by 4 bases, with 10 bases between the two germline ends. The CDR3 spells CASSAGLYEQYF. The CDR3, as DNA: TGCGCCAGCAGCGCAGGGCTGTACGAGCAGTACTTC.

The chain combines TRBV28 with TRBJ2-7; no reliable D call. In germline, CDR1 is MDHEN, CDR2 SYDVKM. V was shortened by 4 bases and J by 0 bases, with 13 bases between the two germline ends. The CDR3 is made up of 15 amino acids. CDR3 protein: CASSYPGGSSYEQYF. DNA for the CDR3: TGTGCCAGCAGTTACCCGGGCGGTAGCTCCTACGAGCAGTACTTC.

CDR3: CANSTGLRETQYF. In DNA, the CDR3 is TGTGCCAACAGCACTGGATTGAGGGAGACCCAGTACTTC. The chain links TRBV27 to TRBJ2-5, with D unresolved. The CDR3 totals 13 residues. V gave up 10 bases and J gave up 5 bases, with 17 bases separating them. Germline loops: CDR1 MNHEY, CDR2 SMNVEV (reference sequence).

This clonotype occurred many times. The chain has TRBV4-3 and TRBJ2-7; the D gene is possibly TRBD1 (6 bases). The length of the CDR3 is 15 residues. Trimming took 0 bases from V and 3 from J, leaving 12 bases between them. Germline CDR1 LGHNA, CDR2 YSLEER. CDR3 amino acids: CASSQDPTTGYEQYF. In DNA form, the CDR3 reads TGCGCCAGCAGCCAAGATCCTACGACAGGCTACGAGCAGTACTTC.

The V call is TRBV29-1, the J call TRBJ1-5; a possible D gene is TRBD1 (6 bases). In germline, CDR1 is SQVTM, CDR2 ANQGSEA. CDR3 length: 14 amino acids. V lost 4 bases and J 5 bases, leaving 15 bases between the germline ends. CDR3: CSVGGEGGDQPQHF. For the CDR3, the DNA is TGCAGCGTTGGGGGTGAGGGGGGCGATCAGCCCCAGCATTTT.

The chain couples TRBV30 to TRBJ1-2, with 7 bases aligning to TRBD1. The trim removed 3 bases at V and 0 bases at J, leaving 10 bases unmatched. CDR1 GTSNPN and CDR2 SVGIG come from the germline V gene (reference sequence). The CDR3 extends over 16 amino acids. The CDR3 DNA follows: TGTGCCTGGAGCCAGGGGGACACCCTTACTAACTATGGCTACACCTTC. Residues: CAWSQGDTLTNYGYTF.

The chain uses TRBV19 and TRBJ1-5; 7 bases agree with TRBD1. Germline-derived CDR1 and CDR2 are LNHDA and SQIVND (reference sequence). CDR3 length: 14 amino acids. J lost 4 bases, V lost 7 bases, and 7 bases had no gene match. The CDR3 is CASTEDRANQPQHF. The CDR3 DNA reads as TGTGCCAGTACCGAAGACAGGGCGAATCAGCCCCAGCATTTT.

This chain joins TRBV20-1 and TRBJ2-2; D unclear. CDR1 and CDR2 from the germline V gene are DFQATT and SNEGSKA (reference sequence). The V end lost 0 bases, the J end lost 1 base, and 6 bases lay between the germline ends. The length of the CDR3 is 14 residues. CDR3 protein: CSARDRRNTGELFF. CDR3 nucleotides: TGCAGTGCTAGAGATCGGAGGAACACCGGGGAGCTGTTTTTT.

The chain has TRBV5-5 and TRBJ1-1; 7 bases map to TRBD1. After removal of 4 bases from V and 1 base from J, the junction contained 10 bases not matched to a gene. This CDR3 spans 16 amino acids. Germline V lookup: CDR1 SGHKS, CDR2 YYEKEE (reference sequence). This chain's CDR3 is CASSLWTGQQNTEAFF. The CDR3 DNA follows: TGTGCCAGCAGCCTGTGGACAGGCCAACAGAACACTGAAGCTTTCTTT. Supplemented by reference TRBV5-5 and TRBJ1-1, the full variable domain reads DAGVTQSPTHLIKTRGQQVTLRCSPISGHKSVSWYQQVLGQGPQFIFQYYEKEERGRGNFPDRFSARQFPNYSSELNVNALLLGDSALYLCASSLWTGQQNTEAFFGQGTRLTVV.

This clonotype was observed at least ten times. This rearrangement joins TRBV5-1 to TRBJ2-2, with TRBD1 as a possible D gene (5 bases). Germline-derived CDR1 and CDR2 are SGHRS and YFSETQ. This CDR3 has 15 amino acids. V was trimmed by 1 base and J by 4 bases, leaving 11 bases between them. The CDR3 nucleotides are TGCGCCAGCAGCTTGATAGGGGTCGCCACCGGGGAGCTGTTTTTT. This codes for CASSLIGVATGELFF.

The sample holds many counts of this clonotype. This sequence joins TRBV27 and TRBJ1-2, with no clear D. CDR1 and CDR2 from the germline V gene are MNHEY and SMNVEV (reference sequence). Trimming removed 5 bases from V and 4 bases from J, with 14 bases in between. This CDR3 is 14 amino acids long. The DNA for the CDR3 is TGTGCCAGCAGTCAGGCTTTTGGCGGCTATGGCTACACCTTC. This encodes CASSQAFGGYGYTF.

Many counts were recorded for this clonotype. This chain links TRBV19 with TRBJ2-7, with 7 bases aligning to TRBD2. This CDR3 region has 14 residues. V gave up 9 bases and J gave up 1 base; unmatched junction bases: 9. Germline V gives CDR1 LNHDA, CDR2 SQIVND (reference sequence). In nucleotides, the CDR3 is TGTGCCAGCCAAAAGCGGGATGGGTCCTACGAGCAGTACTTC. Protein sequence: CASQKRDGSYEQYF.

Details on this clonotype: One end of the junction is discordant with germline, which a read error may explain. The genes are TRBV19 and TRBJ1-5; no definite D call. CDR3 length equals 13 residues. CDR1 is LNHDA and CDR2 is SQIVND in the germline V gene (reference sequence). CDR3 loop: CASSAQTYHPQHF. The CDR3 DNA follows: TGTGCCAGTAGTGCCCAGACTTATCATCCCCAGCATTTT.